The T cell receptor (beta chain) under discussion was sequenced for a study of blood T cell repertoires in COVID-19 (dated by TCRdb to about 2020). Turning to the overall study: Collaborator samples came from the United States, Italy and Spain and covered acute and convalescent phases of COVID-19. Subjects who had been exposed to COVID-19, were actively infected with it, or had recovered from it provided the deeply sampled blood TCRbeta repertoires that made up the dataset. Where HLA class I and class II types were available, the types were taken from metadata supplied by the sample provider, not from assay-based typing. The material from the prospective study consisted of cDNA or gDNA derived from T cells, B-cell-depleted T cells, or PBMCs. The samples were drawn from two sources: the first 160 participants of the ongoing ImmuneRACE study, and some 1,300 subjects contributed by 6 global collaborators. Sample metadata almost always included a de-identified subject ID, COVID-19 status, age in years and sex. The repertoires were released in a freely available public database intended as a resource for research on the immune response to SARS-CoV-2. On the study overall, not on this receptor specifically: Clinical and demographic metadata were provided uncurated, with the amount varying by source and participant.

V is shortened by 5 bases, J by 4 bases, and the region joining them spans 13 bases. The germline V gene yields SGHTA for CDR1 and FQGNSA for CDR2. Spanning cysteine to phenylalanine, the CDR3 consists of 14 amino acids. Of the read, only the CDR3 DNA is kept; its 42 bases are in frame from base 1. Regarding this clone: No cognate antigen has been identified for it. Base qualities were left out, and no much larger clone turns up one base away.

Enrolling through a virtual design, the prospective study's participants ranged in age from roughly 18 to 95 years and lived across roughly 23 United States geographic areas. To assign participants to cohorts, the prospective study relied on clinical history that participants themselves reported in a screening survey and a study questionnaire. Recovered participants in ImmuneRACE Cohort 3 were defined by two consecutive negative NP/OP PCR tests, clearance by a healthcare professional, or resolution of symptoms. In the prospective study, whole blood, serum and a nasopharyngeal or oropharyngeal swab were collected from each participant by mobile phlebotomists. Participants in the prospective study had the option to provide additional blood draws and questionnaires over a roughly two-month period. Before DNA extraction, prospective study blood samples were shipped either frozen or at room temperature.

TCRbeta CDR3 regions were amplified from genomic DNA using the immunoSEQ Assay, a bias-controlled multiplex PCR. From the authors' description of their analysis: The number of nucleated cells in each sample was estimated by amplification of reference gene primers within the assay. To quantify the absolute abundance of each unique TCRbeta CDR3 rearrangement, sequence reads were collapsed and filtered. For each sample, productive Simpson clonality was calculated as the square root of Simpson's diversity index over productive rearrangements. This immuneACCESS table, as held by TCRdb, lists in-frame sequences with V and J called but not all clones. Of the missing ones, under half trace to an unresolved V gene in checked studies; the others have no known cause. That table supplies the V and J calls and clone size; D and trimming were determined from the DNA. The sample table shows around 310,000 clones, and nearly 90% are seen once. Clones ranked in the top ten supply roughly a tenth of the sample.

The sequence is built from TRBV7-2 and TRBJ2-3, with an unclear D gene assignment. Sequences were obtained from PBMCs or T cells enriched from blood (not recorded which). The receptor was derived from a woman aged 30 to 39 who had recovered from COVID-19. The CDR3 in this case is CASSGTLSPDTQYF. The bases are TGTGCCAGCAGCGGTACTTTATCCCCAGATACGCAGTATTTT. The reference TRBV7-2 and TRBJ2-3 proteins fill in what lies around the CDR3, so the full variable domain reads GAGVSQSPSNKVTEKGKDVELRCDPISGHTALYWYRQSLGQGLEFLIYFQGNSAPDKSGLPSDRFSAERTGGSVSTLTIQRTQQEDSAVYLCASSGTLSPDTQYFGPGTRLTVL.